Following are 28 T cell receptor beta chains from one sample sequenced in a study of immunodeficiency. Assay: immunoSEQ multiplex PCR; the TCRdb copy retains only in-frame clones and omits some. The data hold 4,000 or so clones, with around nine tenths observed a single time. The sequenced material came from CD4+ T cells from blood. These receptors were taken from a human donor in good health.

The V and J genes are TRBV28 and TRBJ1-5; D uncertain. The CDR3 is made up of 13 amino acids. V was cut by 4 bases and J by 7 bases, with 11 bases left in between. The V gene's germline CDR1 is MDHEN and CDR2 SYDVKM. Written as DNA, the CDR3 is TGTGCCAGCAGTTCAGGAAATAACCAGCCCCAGCATTTT. Translating gives CASSSGNNQPQHF.

This chain uses TRBV5-8 with TRBJ1-3; TRBD1 might be the D (5 bases). CDR1 and CDR2 (germline): SGHTS, YDEGEE. The V end was cut by 4 bases, the J end by 1 base, with 12 bases between. This CDR3 has 15 amino acids. The CDR3 reads CASSPGRESGNTIYF. CDR3 bases: TGTGCCAGCAGCCCCGGCAGGGAATCTGGAAACACCATATATTTT. Together with reference TRBV5-8 and TRBJ1-3, the CDR3 gives the full variable domain: EAGVTQSPTHLIKTRGQQATLRCSPISGHTSVYWYQQALGLGLQFLLWYDEGEERNRGNFPPRFSGRQFPNYSSELNVNALELEDSALYLCASSPGRESGNTIYFGEGSWLTVV.

This rearrangement joins TRBV2 to TRBJ2-2, with D unclear. There are 13 residues in the CDR3. V was clipped by 4 bases and J by 6 bases, with 9 bases between them. Germline V lookup: CDR1 SNHLY, CDR2 FYNNEI. This CDR3 is CASSVVISGELFF. The DNA of the CDR3 is TGTGCCAGCAGTGTAGTTATTTCCGGGGAGCTGTTTTTT.

This clone was detected a few times. The genes are TRBV10-3 and TRBJ1-1; D perhaps matches TRBD1 (5 bases). The CDR3 loop spans 17 amino acids. V was clipped by 4 bases and J by 1 base, with 19 bases between them. Germline V gene data show CDR1 as ENHRY and CDR2 as SYGVKD. The CDR3 DNA follows: TGTGCCATCAGTGTCGGCGAGACAGCTTCAGCGAACACTGAAGCTTTCTTT. Its protein is CAISVGETASANTEAFF.

This clone was picked up a small number of times. The V gene is TRBV15, the J gene TRBJ1-3; D ambiguous. Trimming pared 3 bases from V and 4 bases from J, leaving 10 bases between. The CDR3 runs to 14 residues. Germline lookup yields CDR1 LNHNV and CDR2 YYDKDF (reference sequence). The CDR3 DNA sequence: TGTGCCACCAGCAGGTCGAGAGGCGGAAACACCATATATTTT. This sequence encodes CATSRSRGGNTIYF.

In its sample, this clone was seen once. V is TRBV18 and J is TRBJ1-6, with TRBD1 matching 7 bases. CDR3 length: 14 amino acids. Trimming took 3 bases from V and 14 from J; bases not matched to a gene: 10. Looked up from germline, CDR1 is KGHSH and CDR2 is LQKENI. CDR3 amino acids: CASSPPGQSLSLHF. As DNA, the CDR3 is TGTGCCAGCTCACCTCCGGGACAGTCTTTATCCCTCCACTTT.

The V and J genes are TRBV5-1 and TRBJ2-1; D call uncertain. V dropped 0 bases and J dropped 7 bases, with 11 bases sitting between them. Per the germline V gene, CDR1 is SGHRS and CDR2 is YFSETQ. The CDR3 loop spans 14 amino acids. CDR3 region: CASSLEGELNEQFF. In DNA, the CDR3 is TGCGCCAGCAGCTTGGAAGGCGAGCTTAATGAGCAGTTCTTC.

The J gene is TRBJ2-5, the V gene TRBV19; TRBD2 matches at 14 bases. The V gene end was trimmed by 4 bases and the J gene end by 5 bases; junction bases not matched to a gene: 6. Per the germline V gene, CDR1 is LNHDA and CDR2 is SQIVND (reference sequence). The CDR3 contains 16 residues. CDR3 in DNA: TGTGCCAGTAGTAGAGGGACTAGCGGGAGATCGGAGACCCAGTACTTC. It encodes CASSRGTSGRSETQYF.

The chain uses TRBV7-9 and TRBJ2-2; D could derive from TRBD1 or TRBD2 (5 bases each). The CDR3 has 14 amino acids. V gave up 8 bases and J gave up 3 bases, with 13 bases separating them. Germline-derived CDR1 and CDR2 are SEHNR and FQNEAQ (reference sequence). CDR3 DNA: TGTGCCAGCGCCGAGAGGGGCCACACCGGGGAGCTGTTTTTT. It translates to CASAERGHTGELFF.

This chain connects TRBV29-1 to TRBJ2-3; tentatively, D is TRBD1 (5 bases). Germline-derived CDR1 and CDR2 are SQVTM and ANQGSEA. The V end lost 2 bases, the J end lost 1 base, and 13 bases lay between the germline ends. The CDR3 loop spans 15 amino acids. CDR3 coding DNA: TGCAGCGTTGAAAATCAGGGTCCGGGCACAGATACGCAGTATTTT. Its protein product is CSVENQGPGTDTQYF.

This CDR3 reads CASSLAGSYEQYF. As DNA, the CDR3 is TGTGCCAGCAGCTTAGCGGGGTCCTACGAGCAGTACTTC. This chain joins TRBV7-2 and TRBJ2-7; D unclear. This CDR3 comprises 13 residues. Germline V CDR1 and CDR2: SGHTA, FQGNSA. V lost 0 bases, J lost 1 base, and 4 bases lay in between. The complete variable domain, with remaining parts taken from reference TRBV7-2 and TRBJ2-7, reads GAGVSQSPSNKVTEKGKDVELRCDPISGHTALYWYRQSLGQGLEFLIYFQGNSAPDKSGLPSDRFSAERTGGSVSTLTIQRTQQEDSAVYLCASSLAGSYEQYFGPGTRLTVT.

The V and J genes are TRBV5-1 and TRBJ2-1; no clear D. CDR1 is SGHRS and CDR2 is YFSETQ in the germline V gene. CDR3 length: 15 amino acids. The V end lost 0 bases, the J end lost 0 bases, and 7 bases lay between the germline ends. This chain's CDR3 is CASSLAPSSYNEQFF. The CDR3 nucleotides read TGCGCCAGCAGCTTGGCCCCAAGCTCCTACAATGAGCAGTTCTTC.

This chain joins TRBV4-1 and TRBJ2-4; a possible D gene is TRBD1 (5 bases). The ends were cut back, 2 bases at V and 3 bases at J, with 17 bases in the middle. CDR3 length: 17 amino acids. Germline-derived CDR1 and CDR2 are MGHRA and YSYEKL. CDR3 amino acids: CASSQPRDSIGKNIQYF. The CDR3, as DNA: TGCGCCAGCAGCCAACCGAGAGACAGTATCGGCAAAAACATTCAGTACTTC.

This sequence joins TRBV5-1 and TRBJ2-1; a weak D match, TRBD2 (6 bases). There are 14 residues in the CDR3. Per germline, CDR1 SGHRS and CDR2 YFSETQ. Trimming took 4 bases from V and 12 from J, leaving 20 bases between them. CDR3 region: CASSPGLAALGQFF. The CDR3 DNA is TGCGCCAGCAGCCCGGGACTGGCAGCCTTGGGGCAGTTCTTC.

The chain joins TRBV19 to TRBJ1-1; D gene ambiguous. Trimming shortened V by 1 base and J by 0 bases, and 12 bases separated the two germline ends. The CDR3 is 16 amino acids. Germline CDR1 and CDR2: LNHDA and SQIVND (reference sequence). CDR3 nucleotide sequence: TGTGCCAGTAGTATAGGGCCCACACGGATGAACACTGAAGCTTTCTTT. It specifies CASSIGPTRMNTEAFF.

The V call is TRBV5-1, the J call TRBJ2-2; D tentatively fits TRBD1 or TRBD2 (5 bases each). The ends were cut back, 4 bases at V and 0 bases at J, with 7 bases in the middle. CDR1 and CDR2 (germline): SGHRS, YFSETQ. The CDR3 runs to 14 residues. CDR3 residues: CASSGTSNTGELFF. The CDR3, as DNA: TGCGCCAGCAGCGGGACCTCGAACACCGGGGAGCTGTTTTTT. The variable domain in full, completed from reference TRBV5-1 and TRBJ2-2, reads KAGVTQTPRYLIKTRGQQVTLSCSPISGHRSVSWYQQTPGQGLQFLFEYFSETQRNKGNFPGRFSGRQFSNSRSEMNVSTLELGDSALYLCASSGTSNTGELFFGEGSRLTVL.

The chain carries TRBV3-1 (or the pseudogene TRBV3-2) and TRBJ1-6, with TRBD1 as a possible D gene (5 bases). Germline assignment: CDR1 LGHDT and CDR2 YNNKEL (reference sequence). This CDR3 has 15 residues. V lost 4 bases to trimming and J lost 7 bases, with 14 bases between them. CDR3 DNA: TGTGCCAGCAGCCCCATCGACAGCCACAATTCACCCCTCCACTTT. It translates to CASSPIDSHNSPLHF.

J is TRBJ1-1 and V is TRBV19; 7 bases map to TRBD1. Trimming removed 5 bases from V and 1 base from J; junction bases left unmatched: 7. CDR3 length: 15 amino acids. In germline, CDR1 is LNHDA, CDR2 SQIVND (reference sequence). The CDR3 protein is CASSYTGTANTEAFF. CDR3 nucleotide sequence: TGTGCCAGTAGTTACACCGGGACAGCGAACACTGAAGCTTTCTTT.

CDR3 sequence (DNA): TGTGCCAGCAGCCGGGACGGACTCATGAACACTGAAGCTTTCTTT. Protein product: CASSRDGLMNTEAFF. This chain joins TRBV2 and TRBJ1-1; a weak D match, TRBD1 (5 bases). With 6 bases removed from V and 0 bases from J, the gap between germline ends came to 14 bases. The CDR3 runs to 15 residues. Germline V lookup: CDR1 SNHLY, CDR2 FYNNEI. The full variable domain, its missing parts supplied by reference TRBV2 and TRBJ1-1, is EPEVTQTPSHQVTQMGQEVILRCVPISNHLYFYWYRQILGQKVEFLVSFYNNEISEKSEIFDDQFSVERPDGSNFTLKIRSTKLEDSAMYFCASSRDGLMNTEAFFGQGTRLTVV.

The J gene is TRBJ2-7, the V gene TRBV19, with TRBD1 as a possible D gene (6 bases). Trimming took 7 bases from V and 7 from J, leaving 11 bases between them. Germline V gene lookup returns CDR1 LNHDA and CDR2 SQIVND (reference sequence). This CDR3 is built from 11 residues. In DNA, the CDR3 is TGTGCCAGTACAGGGGCGGGTGAGCAGTACTTC. This sequence encodes CASTGAGEQYF.

The J gene is TRBJ2-1, the V gene TRBV7-9; tentative D call: TRBD1 (6 bases). The V gene lost 4 bases and the J gene lost 4 bases, with 14 bases spanning the gap. Germline values: CDR1 SEHNR, CDR2 FQNEAQ (reference sequence). The CDR3 totals 15 residues. The CDR3 protein is CASSWAGARYNEQFF. CDR3 nucleotide sequence: TGTGCCAGCAGCTGGGCAGGGGCTCGATACAATGAGCAGTTCTTC.

The chain joins TRBV7-6 to TRBJ2-2; a weak D match, TRBD2 (5 bases). The CDR3 extends over 15 amino acids. Between the trimmed V and J ends, which lost 3 bases and 5 bases, there was a span of 13 bases. Germline V lookup: CDR1 SGHVS, CDR2 FNYEAQ. The CDR3 loop reads CASSFVLGSTGELFF. The CDR3 DNA sequence: TGTGCCAGCAGCTTCGTACTAGGGTCTACCGGGGAGCTGTTTTTT.

The chain combines TRBV5-1 with TRBJ2-1; 7 nucleotides align to TRBD1. This CDR3 has 12 residues. V trimming: 3 bases; J trimming: 14 bases; junction bases outside the gene matches: 8. Per germline, CDR1 SGHRS and CDR2 YFSETQ. Here the CDR3 DNA reads TGCGCCAGCAGCTCGACCACCGGGACAGAGTTCTTC. The encoded protein is CASSSTTGTEFF.

The rearrangement links TRBV5-1 to TRBJ2-3; D is perhaps TRBD1 or TRBD2 (8 bases each). Germline V CDR1 and CDR2: SGHRS, YFSETQ. V was pared by 4 bases and J by 6 bases, with 27 bases between. The CDR3 sequence is 18 residues long. The CDR3 sequence is CASSTGGITGGPGDTQYF. The CDR3 nucleotides read TGCGCCAGCAGCACAGGGGGTATCACGGGAGGGCCAGGGGATACGCAGTATTTT. The variable domain in full, completed from reference TRBV5-1 and TRBJ2-3, reads KAGVTQTPRYLIKTRGQQVTLSCSPISGHRSVSWYQQTPGQGLQFLFEYFSETQRNKGNFPGRFSGRQFSNSRSEMNVSTLELGDSALYLCASSTGGITGGPGDTQYFGPGTRLTVL.

V and J are TRBV12-5 and TRBJ2-7; D is uncertain. The CDR3 runs 10 residues. Germline CDR1 reads LGHNT; CDR2 reads FRNRAP. V was clipped by 3 bases and J by 6 bases, with 3 bases between them. DNA for the CDR3: TGTGCTAGTGGTTTATCCGAGCAGTACTTC. The encoded protein is CASGLSEQYF.

V usage is TRBV11-1 and J usage is TRBJ2-1, with TRBD2 matching over 7 bases. Germline V CDR1 and CDR2: SGHAT, FQDESV (reference sequence). The CDR3 has 14 amino acids. Unmatched junction bases numbered 9, after V lost 6 bases and J lost 7 bases. The CDR3 DNA is TGTGCCAGCAGTCTATTGGGGGGGAGTAATGAGCAGTTCTTC. This codes for CASSLLGGSNEQFF.

The rearrangement joins TRBV7-9 to TRBJ1-2; 7 nucleotides align to TRBD1. The CDR3 has 16 amino acids. J was trimmed by 14 bases and V by 0 bases; bases with no gene match: 18. Germline V CDR1 and CDR2: SEHNR, FQNEAQ (reference sequence). Written as DNA, the CDR3 is TGTGCCAGCAGCTTAGCCGAGAACGCGCGAGGGGGCGCGAGGACCTTC. Encoded protein: CASSLAENARGGARTF.

The V and J genes are TRBV30 and TRBJ2-5, with 7 positions matching TRBD1. Germline V gene data show CDR1 as GTSNPN and CDR2 as SVGIG (reference sequence). V lost 4 bases and J lost 2; bases outside the gene matches: 1. This CDR3 has 12 amino acids. The DNA for the CDR3 is TGTGCCTGGATGGGACAGCAAGAGACCCAGTACTTC. Protein: CAWMGQQETQYF.